This T cell receptor (beta chain) came from a study of breast tumors, draining lymph nodes, adjacent tissues. Study-wide findings and caveats: Tumor and nontumor repertoires were significantly more similar in luminal-like than in basal-like breast cancer. Tumor repertoires ranked between lymph nodes and nontumor tissue in diversity, with V and J gene preferences. The data were judged consistent with most tumor T cells coming from lymph node and expanding in tumor.

The CDR3 totals 16 residues. Trimming took 4 bases from V and 3 from J; bases not matched to a gene: 11. CDR1 is SGHRS and CDR2 is YFSETQ in the germline V gene. This clonotype has ten or more counts. Its antigen remains unidentified. Samples came from axillary lymph nodes draining the breast cancer. In TCRdb, the multiplex PCR reads were re-called with MiXCR into one record per CDR3 protein. The table records 100,000 or so distinct CDR3 sequences, 21% of them present only once. The sample taken for sequencing was axillary lymph node tissue. This receptor was taken from a female donor with breast cancer. Some clones in this sample may be carry-over from other donors' samples. The rearrangement links TRBV5-1 to TRBJ2-3, with TRBD1 matching over 7 bases. CDR3 protein: CASSEMGQIETDTQYF. Here the CDR3 DNA reads TGCGCCAGCAGCGAAATGGGACAGATCGAAACAGATACGCAGTATTTT.